This T cell receptor beta chain was captured by sequencing in a study of cytomegalovirus exposure and HLA in healthy donors. The PCR used 60 Vbeta and 13 Jbeta primers. Profiled with immunoSEQ multiplex PCR; TCRdb holds only in-frame clones, not every one. Its table records 70,000 or so clones. V trimming: 0 bases; J trimming: 5 bases; junction bases outside the gene matches: 8. In germline, CDR1 is LGHNA, CDR2 YSLEER. This CDR3 region has 17 residues. The rearrangement joins TRBV4-3 to TRBJ2-2, with 8 bases lining up with TRBD2. Sequencing was done on a sample of PBMCs. The receptor was derived from a man in his forties in good health and CMV-seronegative. CDR3 region: CASSQEAWTSMTGELFF. The CDR3 DNA follows: TGCGCCAGCAGCCAAGAGGCGTGGACTAGCATGACCGGGGAGCTGTTTTTT.